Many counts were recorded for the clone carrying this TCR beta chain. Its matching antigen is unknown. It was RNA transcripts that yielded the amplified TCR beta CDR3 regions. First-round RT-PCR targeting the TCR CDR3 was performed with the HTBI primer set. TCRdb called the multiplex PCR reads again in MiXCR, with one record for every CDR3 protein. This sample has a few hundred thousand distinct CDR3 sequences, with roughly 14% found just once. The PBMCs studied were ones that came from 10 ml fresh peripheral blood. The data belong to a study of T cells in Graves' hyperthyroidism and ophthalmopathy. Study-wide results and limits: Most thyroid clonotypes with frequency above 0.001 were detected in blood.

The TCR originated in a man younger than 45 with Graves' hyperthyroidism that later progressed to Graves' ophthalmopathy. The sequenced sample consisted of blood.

CDR3 loop: CATSRGTQYF. The DNA of the CDR3 is TGTGCCACCTCCCGGGGGACCCAGTACTTC. The rearrangement joins TRBV6-2 or TRBV6-3 to TRBJ2-5; D possibly corresponds to TRBD2 (5 bases). Germline V gene sequence: CDR1 MNHEY, CDR2 SVGEGT. The CDR3 sequence is 10 residues long. Trimming removed 10 bases from V and 7 bases from J, with 10 bases in between.